These T cell receptor beta chains were read from a single sample in a study of T cells after posttransplantation cyclophosphamide. This table comes from immunoSEQ multiplex PCR, and its TCRdb copy is limited to in-frame clones, with some not included. The specimen gives about 30,000 clones without singletons; the ten biggest hold about 4.5%. Sequencing used PBMCs. The source of these receptors is a woman aged 30 to 39 in good health and a related stem cell transplant donor. Each CDR3 is given with its conserved first and last residue. D genes are given only for firm matches. Some rows mark clone size as missing; the rest say once, few, many or name a class of expanded clone.

J	V	size	D	DNA	CDR3
TRBJ2-7	TRBV12-3/TRBV12-4	many	TRBD1	TGTGCCAGCACCCGGGACAGCAGCCCCTACGAGCAGTACTTC	CASTRDSSPYEQYF
TRBJ2-7	TRBV6-1	many	TRBD1	TGTGCCAGCAGGACAGGGGTCTCCTACGAGCAGTACTTC	CASRTGVSYEQYF
TRBJ2-3	TRBV7-2	many	-	TGTGCCAGCAGCTTCCTAGCTGCAGATACGCAGTATTTT	CASSFLAADTQYF
TRBJ1-6	TRBV12-3/TRBV12-4	few	-	TGTGCCAGCAGTTCCCCCCGGACATGGACGGGATCACCCCTCCACTTT	CASSSPRTWTGSPLHF
TRBJ1-2	TRBV6-5	many	TRBD1	TGTGCCAGCAGTTACCGTGGACAGGGGTCCTATGGCTACACCTTC	CASSYRGQGSYGYTF
TRBJ2-5	TRBV4-1	many	-	TGCGCCAGCAGCCAAGACGGTAGAGTCGGGACCCAGTACTTC	CASSQDGRVGTQYF
TRBJ2-3	TRBV6-5	-	TRBD1	TGTGCCAGCAGTCGACAGGGGGGAGATACGCAGTATTTT	CASSRQGGDTQYF
TRBJ2-1	TRBV10-2	many	-	TGCGCCAGCAGTGAGGGTAGGGTGGTCTATGAGCAGTTCTTC	CASSEGRVVYEQFF
TRBJ1-1	TRBV7-9	many	TRBD1	TGTGCCAGCAGCATACAGGGGGAGACTGAAGCTTTCTTT	CASSIQGETEAFF
TRBJ2-7	TRBV30	-	TRBD1	TGTGCCTGGAGTCTACCCGGGACAGCCTACGAGCAGTACTTC	CAWSLPGTAYEQYF
TRBJ1-5	TRBV7-2	few	-	TGTGCCAGCAGCTTAGCCCAGCGGGGGGATCAGCCCCAGCATTTT	CASSLAQRGDQPQHF
TRBJ1-1	TRBV18	many	-	TGTGCCAGCTCACCAACGGACGGGGACACTGAAGCTTTCTTT	CASSPTDGDTEAFF
TRBJ2-5	TRBV7-2	many	-	TGTGCCAGCAGCTTAGCGGGGCAGCTGGAGACCCAGTACTTC	CASSLAGQLETQYF
TRBJ2-1	TRBV18	many	-	TGTGCCAGCTCACCATTTAACAGGGCAGGGGCTGAATCCTACAATGAGCAGTTCTTC	CASSPFNRAGAESYNEQFF
TRBJ1-3	TRBV6-2/TRBV6-3	many	-	TGTGCCAGCCGTCCAGTCCGTTCTGGAAACACCATATATTTT	CASRPVRSGNTIYF
TRBJ1-6	TRBV6-6	many	TRBD1	TGTGCCAGCACGCCGACCGGGACAGATAATTCACCCCTCCACTTT	CASTPTGTDNSPLHF
TRBJ1-3	TRBV7-2	many	-	TGTGCCAGCAGCCTCAACCCGGGGGGTTCTGGAAACACCATATATTTT	CASSLNPGGSGNTIYF
TRBJ1-2	TRBV5-1	-	TRBD1	TGCGCCAGCGGGGACAGAGCCTCCTATGGCTACACCTTC	CASGDRASYGYTF
TRBJ2-7	TRBV4-2	many	TRBD1	TGTGCCAGCAGCCAAGGACCGGGGCAGGGGGCCGACGAGCAGTACTTC	CASSQGPGQGADEQYF
TRBJ1-3	TRBV6-5	many	TRBD1	TGTGCCAGCAGCCGACAGGGGACAGGGGGAAACACCATATATTTT	CASSRQGTGGNTIYF
TRBJ2-3	TRBV7-9	many	-	TGTGCCAGCAGTCCCCGGGCAGATACGCAGTATTTT	CASSPRADTQYF
TRBJ2-2	TRBV2	many	-	TGTGCCAGCAGTGAAGCACCCGGGAACACCGGGGAGCTGTTTTTT	CASSEAPGNTGELFF
TRBJ1-6	TRBV30	many	-	TGTGCCTGGAACAGGGACGCGAGTTCACCCCTCCACTTT	CAWNRDASSPLHF
TRBJ1-2	TRBV30	few	TRBD1	TGTGCCTGGAGCAGGGGGGAGGGCTATGGCTACACCTTC	CAWSRGEGYGYTF
TRBJ2-5	TRBV15	-	-	TGTGCCACCAGCAGAGATCAGTTCGGGGAGGCGGAGACCCAGTACTTC	CATSRDQFGEAETQYF
TRBJ2-1	TRBV23-1	many	-	TGCGCCAGCAGTCAAGGTCGCAGGGTGAGCTACAATGAGCAGTTCTTC	CASSQGRRVSYNEQFF
TRBJ1-2	TRBV7-9	many	TRBD1	TGTGCCAGCAGCGATCGACAGGGGGACGCCTATGGCTACACCTTC	CASSDRQGDAYGYTF
TRBJ1-1	TRBV6-2/TRBV6-3	-	-	TGTGCCAGCAGTTACTTAGGGGTAAAAGTCACTGAAGCTTTCTTT	CASSYLGVKVTEAFF
TRBJ1-4	TRBV11-2	many	-	TGTGCCAGCAGCTTAGGGGCGGGGCGCGAAAAACTGTTTTTT	CASSLGAGREKLFF
TRBJ1-1	TRBV29-1	many	-	TGCAGCGCCACCCGGGGATCCATGAACACTGAAGCTTTCTTT	CSATRGSMNTEAFF
TRBJ2-1	TRBV6-5	many	TRBD2	TGTGCCAGCAGTTATTCCCCGGGACTAGCGGGACTGGAGTTCTTC	CASSYSPGLAGLEFF
TRBJ1-1	TRBV2	few	-	TGTGCCAGCAGTGAAGCTGACGGGACTGAAGCTTTCTTT	CASSEADGTEAFF
TRBJ1-2	TRBV29-1	many	-	TGCAGCGGAAGAGACAGTGGGGAGGGCTACACCTTC	CSGRDSGEGYTF
TRBJ1-2	TRBV19	many	TRBD1	TGTGCCAGTAGTATCGGAGGGGGCAACGATGGCTACACCTTC	CASSIGGGNDGYTF
TRBJ2-1	TRBV19	many	-	TGTGCCAGTAGCCTCGGGCTAGCTGGAGAGCAGTTCTTC	CASSLGLAGEQFF
TRBJ1-2	TRBV9	many	TRBD1	TGTGCCTCAAGGGACAGGGGAAATGGCTACACCTTC	CASRDRGNGYTF
TRBJ1-1	TRBV7-3	few	TRBD1	TGTGCCAGCAGCTTTGGGACAGCTGAAGCTTTCTTT	CASSFGTAEAFF
TRBJ2-3	TRBV5-1	many	TRBD2	TGCGCCAGCACCCTAAGCGGGGGGGCAGATACGCAGTATTTT	CASTLSGGADTQYF
TRBJ1-6	TRBV7-2	many	-	TGTGCCAGCAGCCGGACAGTCTCCTATAATTCACCCCTCCACTTT	CASSRTVSYNSPLHF
TRBJ2-5	TRBV5-1	many	-	TGCGCCAGCAGCCCCCAAAGGACAGCCCAAGAGACCCAGTACTTC	CASSPQRTAQETQYF
TRBJ2-1	TRBV4-1	many	TRBD2	TGCGCCAGCAGCCGAGGGGGACTAGTGATATCCTACAATGAGCAGTTCTTC	CASSRGGLVISYNEQFF